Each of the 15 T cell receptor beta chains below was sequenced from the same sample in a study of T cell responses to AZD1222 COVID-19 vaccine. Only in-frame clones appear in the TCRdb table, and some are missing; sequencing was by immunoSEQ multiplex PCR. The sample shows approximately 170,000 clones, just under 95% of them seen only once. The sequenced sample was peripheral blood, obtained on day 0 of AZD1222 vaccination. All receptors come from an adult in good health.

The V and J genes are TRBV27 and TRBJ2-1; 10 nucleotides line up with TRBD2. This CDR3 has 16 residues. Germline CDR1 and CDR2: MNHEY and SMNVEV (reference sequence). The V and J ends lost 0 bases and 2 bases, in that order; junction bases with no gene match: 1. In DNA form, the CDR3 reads TGTGCCAGCAGTTTATCCGGACTAGCGGCCTACAATGAGCAGTTCTTC. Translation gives CASSLSGLAAYNEQFF.

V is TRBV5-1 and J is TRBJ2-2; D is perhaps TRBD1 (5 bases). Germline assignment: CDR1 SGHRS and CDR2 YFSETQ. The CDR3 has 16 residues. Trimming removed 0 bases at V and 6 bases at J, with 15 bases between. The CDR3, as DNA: TGCGCCAGCAGCTTGGTTGACAGCCCTCTCTCCGGGGAGCTGTTTTTT. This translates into CASSLVDSPLSGELFF.

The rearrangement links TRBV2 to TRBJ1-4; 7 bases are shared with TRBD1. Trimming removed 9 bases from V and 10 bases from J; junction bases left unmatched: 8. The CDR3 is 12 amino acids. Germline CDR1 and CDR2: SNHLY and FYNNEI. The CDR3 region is CARGQDKGKLFF. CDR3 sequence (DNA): TGTGCCAGAGGACAGGACAAGGGAAAACTGTTTTTT.

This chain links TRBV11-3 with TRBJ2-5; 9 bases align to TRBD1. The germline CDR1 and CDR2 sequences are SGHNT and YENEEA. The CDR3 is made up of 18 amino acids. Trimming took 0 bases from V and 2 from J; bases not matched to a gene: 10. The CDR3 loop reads CASSLDPGGQGFQETQYF. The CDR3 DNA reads TGTGCCAGCAGCTTAGACCCCGGGGGACAGGGATTTCAAGAGACCCAGTACTTC. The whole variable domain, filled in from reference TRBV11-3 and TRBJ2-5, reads EAGVVQSPRYKIIEKKQPVAFWCNPISGHNTLYWYLQNLGQGPELLIRYENEEAVDDSQLPKDRFSAERLKGVDSTLKIQPAELGDSAVYLCASSLDPGGQGFQETQYFGPGTRLLVL.

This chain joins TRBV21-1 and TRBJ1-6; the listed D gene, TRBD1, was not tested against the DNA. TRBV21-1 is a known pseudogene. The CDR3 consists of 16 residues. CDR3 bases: TGTGCCAGCAGATCAAGGGGTCTGAGAACCCGTTCACCCCTCCACTTT. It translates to CASRSRGLRTRSPLHF.

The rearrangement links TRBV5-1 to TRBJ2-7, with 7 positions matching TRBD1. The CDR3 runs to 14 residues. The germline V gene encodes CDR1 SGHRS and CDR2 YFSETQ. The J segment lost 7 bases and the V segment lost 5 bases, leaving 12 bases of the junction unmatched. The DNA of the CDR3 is TGCGCCAGCAGTCAAGACAGGGCCGTCGGGGAGCAGTACTTC. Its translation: CASSQDRAVGEQYF. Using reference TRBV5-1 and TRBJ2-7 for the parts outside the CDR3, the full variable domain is KAGVTQTPRYLIKTRGQQVTLSCSPISGHRSVSWYQQTPGQGLQFLFEYFSETQRNKGNFPGRFSGRQFSNSRSEMNVSTLELGDSALYLCASSQDRAVGEQYFGPGTRLTVT.

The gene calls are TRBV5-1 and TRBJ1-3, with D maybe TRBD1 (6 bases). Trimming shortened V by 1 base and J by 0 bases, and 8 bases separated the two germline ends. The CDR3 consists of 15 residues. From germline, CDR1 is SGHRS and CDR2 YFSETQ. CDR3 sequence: CASSLRDNSGNTIYF. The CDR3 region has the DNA TGCGCCAGCAGCTTGCGGGACAACTCTGGAAACACCATATATTTT. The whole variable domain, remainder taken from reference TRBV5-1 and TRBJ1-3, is KAGVTQTPRYLIKTRGQQVTLSCSPISGHRSVSWYQQTPGQGLQFLFEYFSETQRNKGNFPGRFSGRQFSNSRSEMNVSTLELGDSALYLCASSLRDNSGNTIYFGEGSWLTVV.

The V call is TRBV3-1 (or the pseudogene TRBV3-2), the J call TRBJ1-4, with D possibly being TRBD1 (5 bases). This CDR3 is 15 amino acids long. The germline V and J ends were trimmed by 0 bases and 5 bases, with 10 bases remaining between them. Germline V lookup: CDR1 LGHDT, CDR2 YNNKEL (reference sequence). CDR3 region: CASSQDGGINEKLFF. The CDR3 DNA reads TGTGCCAGCAGCCAAGACGGGGGAATAAATGAAAAACTGTTTTTT.

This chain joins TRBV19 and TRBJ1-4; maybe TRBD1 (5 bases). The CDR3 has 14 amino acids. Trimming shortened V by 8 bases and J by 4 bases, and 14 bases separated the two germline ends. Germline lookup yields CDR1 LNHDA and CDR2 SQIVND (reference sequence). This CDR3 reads CASHRGFGNEKLFF. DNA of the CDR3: TGTGCCAGTCACCGGGGGTTCGGTAATGAAAAACTGTTTTTT.

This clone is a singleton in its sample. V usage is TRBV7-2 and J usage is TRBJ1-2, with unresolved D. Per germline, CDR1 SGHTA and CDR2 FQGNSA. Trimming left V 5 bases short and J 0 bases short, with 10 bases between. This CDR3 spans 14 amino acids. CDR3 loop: CASSLGIANYGYTF. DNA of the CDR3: TGTGCCAGCAGCCTAGGGATCGCTAACTATGGCTACACCTTC.

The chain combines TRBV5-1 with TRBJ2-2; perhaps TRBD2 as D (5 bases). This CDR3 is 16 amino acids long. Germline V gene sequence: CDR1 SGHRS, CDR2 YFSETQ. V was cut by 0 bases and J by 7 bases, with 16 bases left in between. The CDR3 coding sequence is TGCGCCAGCAGCTTGGCCCCCCGGGCTCGGGACGGGGAGCTGTTTTTT. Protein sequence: CASSLAPRARDGELFF. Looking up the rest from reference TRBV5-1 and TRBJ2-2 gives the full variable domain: KAGVTQTPRYLIKTRGQQVTLSCSPISGHRSVSWYQQTPGQGLQFLFEYFSETQRNKGNFPGRFSGRQFSNSRSEMNVSTLELGDSALYLCASSLAPRARDGELFFGEGSRLTVL.

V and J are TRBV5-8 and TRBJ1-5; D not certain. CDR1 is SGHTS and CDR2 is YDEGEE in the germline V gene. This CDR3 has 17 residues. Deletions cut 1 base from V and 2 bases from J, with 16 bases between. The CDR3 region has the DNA TGTGCCAGCAGCTTGAGTTTCAACCCCATACGCAATCAGCCCCAGCATTTT. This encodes CASSLSFNPIRNQPQHF.

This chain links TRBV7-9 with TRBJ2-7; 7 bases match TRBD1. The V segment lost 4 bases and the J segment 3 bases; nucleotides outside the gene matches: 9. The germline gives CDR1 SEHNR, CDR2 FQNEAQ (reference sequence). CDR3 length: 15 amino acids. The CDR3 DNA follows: TGTGCCAGCAGCTCCAGGGACAGTGGGGGCTACGAGCAGTACTTC. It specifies CASSSRDSGGYEQYF. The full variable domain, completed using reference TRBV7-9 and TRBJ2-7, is DTGVSQNPRHKITKRGQNVTFRCDPISEHNRLYWYRQTLGQGPEFLTYFQNEAQLEKSRLLSDRFSAERPKGSFSTLEIQRTEQGDSAMYLCASSSRDSGGYEQYFGPGTRLTVT.

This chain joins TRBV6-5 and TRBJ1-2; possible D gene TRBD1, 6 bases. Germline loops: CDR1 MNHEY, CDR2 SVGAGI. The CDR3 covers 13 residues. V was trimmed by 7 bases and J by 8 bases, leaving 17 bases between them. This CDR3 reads CASTAQGVEGYTF. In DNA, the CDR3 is TGTGCCAGCACCGCACAGGGAGTAGAGGGCTACACCTTC.

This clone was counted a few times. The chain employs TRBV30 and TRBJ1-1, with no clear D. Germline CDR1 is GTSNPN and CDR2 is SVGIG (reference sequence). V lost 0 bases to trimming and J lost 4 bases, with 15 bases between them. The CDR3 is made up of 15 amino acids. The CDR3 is CAWSVSQTVRTEAFF. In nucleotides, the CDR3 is TGTGCCTGGAGTGTAAGTCAGACCGTGCGCACTGAAGCTTTCTTT.